This T cell receptor (beta chain) was obtained from a study of cytomegalovirus exposure and HLA in healthy donors. Study-level results: A few chains linked to CMV were shown in vitro to be specific for CMV antigens. Among TCR sequences, most were rare, though some public TCRs appeared in many donors. Reported performance of the classifier showed diagnosis of cytomegalovirus status with high specificity and sensitivity.

Donors came from a validation cohort of some 130 subjects, distinct from the first 666-subject cohort. The method was immunoSEQ multiplex PCR; TCRdb's version includes in-frame clones alone and lacks a portion of them. Of about 130,000 clones detected, approximately 89% appear once; the ten largest clones hold roughly 9.2%. Regarding this clone: The antigen remains undetermined.

This TCR derives from a woman aged 18-29 years in good health and CMV-seropositive. The sequenced material came from PBMCs.

CDR3 DNA: TGTGCCAGCAGTCTATTCCTTTCGCGGGGTGAGCAGTTCTTC. It codes for CASSLFLSRGEQFF. The chain couples TRBV28 to TRBJ2-1; D is perhaps TRBD2 (6 bases). Trimming removed 5 bases from V and 9 bases from J, with 17 bases in between. This CDR3 has 14 residues. Germline V gene data show CDR1 as MDHEN and CDR2 as SYDVKM.